This T cell receptor (beta chain) was captured in a study of OX40 agonist ivuxolimab in advanced cancers. Clones were sequenced by immunoSEQ multiplex PCR, and TCRdb holds only the in-frame ones, with some missing. The sample holds approximately 58,000 clones, 75% to 95% seen once. This clone was found once. Its antigen remains unknown. At one boundary the junction diverges from the germline segment, which might be a read error. Overall study findings and caveats: CD4+ and CD8+ blood T cells expanded clonally by week 6 at 0.1 to 3.0 mg/kg. Compared with others, partial responders at 0.1-3.0 mg/kg displayed clonal expansion among the lowest.

The CDR3 is 14 amino acids. Germline CDR1 LGHNA, CDR2 YNFKEQ. This sequence originates from an adult with an advanced solid tumor such as melanoma, head and neck, liver or kidney cancer. This specimen was CD4+ or CD8+ T cells sorted from blood, taken in a trial of the OX40 agonist ivuxolimab. The chain uses TRBV4-2 and TRBJ2-7; no clear D. The CDR3 coding sequence is TGTGCCAGCAGCCAAGAGATAACTAACTACGAACAGTACTTC. It translates to CASSQEITNYEQYF.